This T cell receptor beta chain was identified in a study of shared clonotypes between healthy human individuals. Across the study: The cohort comprised a couple of women and a few men. Their ages spanned 18 to 49 years.

Free of recent acute infections or vaccinations, the donors were healthy HIV-negative adults. There were only Caucasian adults among the donors, and all lived in Nashville, Tennessee. Between the trimmed V and J ends, which lost 4 bases and 4 bases, there was a span of 7 bases. Germline values: CDR1 DFQATT, CDR2 SNEGSKA (reference sequence). This CDR3 comprises 11 residues. Concerning this clone itself: The antigen remains unidentified. This same CDR3 is encoded by further DNA sequences in the sample.

The method was immunoSEQ multiplex PCR; TCRdb's version includes in-frame clones alone and lacks a portion of them. The profile shows some 2.4 million clones, 80% to 95% of them singletons. Whole-study results and caveats: What rarefaction showed was incomplete sorted-subset sequencing despite large depth.

The V call is TRBV20-1, the J call TRBJ1-2, with no clear D. The receptor comes from a man between 18 and 35 years old in good health. Some clones in this sample may be carry-over from other donors' samples. The sequencing input was naive CD4+ T cells from PBMCs. Subset described: CD45RA+ positively selected. The CDR3 DNA follows: TGCAGTGCTACAAGCAGCTATGGCTACACCTTC. Its translation: CSATSSYGYTF.